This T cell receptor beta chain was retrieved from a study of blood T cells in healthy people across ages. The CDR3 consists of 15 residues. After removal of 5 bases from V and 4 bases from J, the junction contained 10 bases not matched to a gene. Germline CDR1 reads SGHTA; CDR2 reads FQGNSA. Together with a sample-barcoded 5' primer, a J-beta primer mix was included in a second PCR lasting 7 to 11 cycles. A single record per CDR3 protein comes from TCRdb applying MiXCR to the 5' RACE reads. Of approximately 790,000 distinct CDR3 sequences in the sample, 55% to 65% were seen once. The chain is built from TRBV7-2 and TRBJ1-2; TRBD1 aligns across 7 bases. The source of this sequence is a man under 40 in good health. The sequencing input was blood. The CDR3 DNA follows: TGTGCCAGCAGCGCCAGGACACAGGGGACCTATGGCTACACCTTC. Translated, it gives CASSARTQGTYGYTF.